Described below is a single TCR beta chain sequence and its context. Its cognate antigen has yet to be identified. The input lacks base qualities; no much larger clone sits a single base away. TCRbeta CDR3 regions were amplified from genomic DNA using the immunoSEQ Assay, a bias-controlled multiplex PCR. The original pipeline was this. Nucleated cell counts per sample were estimated from amplification of reference gene primers within the assay. To quantify the absolute abundance of each unique TCRbeta CDR3 rearrangement, sequence reads were collapsed and filtered. For each sample, productive Simpson clonality was calculated as the square root of Simpson's diversity index across productive rearrangements. TCRdb took this table from immuneACCESS and kept in-frame rearrangements with V and J called. Such tables lack part of the clones; where checked against another copy, unresolved V genes explain under half of the gap, and the rest is unexplained. V and J calls and clone size are copied from that table; D and trimming were computed from the DNA. This sample gives under 300,000 clones in total; roughly 86% of them show up just once. The top ten constitute around 3.6% of the sample.

This specimen belongs to a study of blood T cell repertoires in COVID-19 (dated by TCRdb to 2020 to 2022). For context, the study as a whole: Samples from collaborators originated in the United States, Italy and Spain and spanned both the acute and convalescent phases of COVID-19. The prospective study material was composed of cDNA or gDNA derived from T cells, B-cell-depleted T cells, or PBMCs. The dataset comprised deeply sampled blood TCRbeta repertoires from subjects exposed to, actively infected with, or recovered from COVID-19. The repertoires were released in a freely available public database meant as a resource for research on the immune response to SARS-CoV-2. Samples came from the ongoing ImmuneRACE study (first 160 participants) plus 1,254 subjects from 6 global collaborators. The sample metadata nearly always contained a de-identified subject ID, COVID-19 status, age in years and sex. Where available, HLA class I and class II types were obtained from metadata supplied by the sample provider rather than from assay-based typing.

Including cysteine and phenylalanine, the CDR3 has 12 amino acids. Here the CDR3 DNA is all that survives: 36 bases in frame from base 1. V and J are truncated by 6 bases and 4 bases respectively, leaving an intervening sequence of 9 bases. From the germline V gene, CDR1 is SGHAT and CDR2 is FQNNGV. Collaborating institutions collected whole blood in K2EDTA tubes following their own protocols. For TCRbeta analysis, collaborator samples were shipped as frozen whole blood, as isolated PBMCs, or as DNA extracted from either sample type. The research as a whole found: How much clinical and demographic metadata was included differed by source and by participant, and the metadata was provided uncurated.

This clonotype originated in a man aged 18 to 30 with active or convalescent COVID-19. This chain joins TRBV11-2 to TRBJ1-1, with the D gene uncertain. Sequenced sample: peripheral blood. The bases are TGTGCCAGCAGGGATTCGGGCACTGAAGCTTTCTTT. This translates into CASRDSGTEAFF.